A selection of T cell receptor beta chains follows, all from one sample in a study of T cell clones after liver transplantation. Profiled with immunoSEQ multiplex PCR; TCRdb holds only in-frame clones, not every one. The sample contains tens of thousands of clones, over 60% of which appear only once. This specimen consisted of CD4+ T cells from blood, obtained at the 22-month timepoint. These receptors originate from a human patient who received a liver transplant. Among the T cells, some may be from the graft donor. The conserved cysteine and the conserved F or W are not part of the CDR3 here. Fields, in order: V gene, CDR3 protein.

V: TRBV6-1
CDR3: ASIEGRGNTEAF

V: TRBV5-4
CDR3: ASSFDRDTQY

V: TRBV21-1
CDR3: ASSKEVTLSQETQY

V: TRBV2
CDR3: ASNPETTHNSPLH

V: TRBV9
CDR3: ASSVGSREYNSPLH

V: TRBV30
CDR3: AWSPWDYLEGRDNEQF

V: TRBV15
CDR3: ATSRGQIAKNIQY

V: TRBV7-6
CDR3: ASSLGQTAGYT

V: TRBV30
CDR3: AWTRGQEGSPLH

V: TRBV27
CDR3: ASSLRPSTEAF

V: TRBV10-2
CDR3: ASSEHRVYEQY

V: TRBV6-1
CDR3: ASSEGLAGGTDTQY

V: TRBV28
CDR3: ASSLSLREGPGETQY

V: TRBV28
CDR3: ASIFDSRMNTEAF

V: TRBV19
CDR3: ASSTPGTSAGNEQF

V: TRBV6-1
CDR3: AAQEQETQY

V: TRBV2
CDR3: ASSGPGTGSYEQY

V: TRBV6-1
CDR3: ASTPGGNYGYT

V: TRBV19
CDR3: ASSRNSGNTIY

V: TRBV28
CDR3: ASRKQGGGNQPQH

V: TRBV18
CDR3: ASSAGTLDTQY

V: TRBV11-3
CDR3: ASSLDNEQY

V: TRBV9
CDR3: ASSVGGRGTYEQY

V: TRBV5-1
CDR3: ASSPLRGDDGYT

V: TRBV19
CDR3: ASNSIQGAGQPQH

V: TRBV9
CDR3: ASSVGGSRQNEKLF

V: TRBV7-9
CDR3: ASSLMGGSYEQY

V: TRBV28
CDR3: ASSFRPSQNEQF

V: TRBV25-1
CDR3: ASSRGPPKPETQY

V: TRBV6-5
CDR3: ASTGFTEAF

V: TRBV9
CDR3: ASSVSLRNTEAF

V: TRBV19
CDR3: ASSMGQYYSNQPQH

V: TRBV5-1
CDR3: ASSLGGQGNTEAF

V: TRBV5-3
CDR3: ASTRRDSTYEQY

V: TRBV21-1
CDR3: ASSKDKCFKAF

V: TRBV10-3
CDR3: AISADGVTGEQY

V: TRBV2
CDR3: ASSEQASGGAIDF

V: TRBV5-6
CDR3: ASSFGQGGGGELF

V: TRBV5-1
CDR3: ASSLEGARGYT

V: TRBV7-3
CDR3: ASSLGSGRGELF

V: TRBV5-5
CDR3: ASSLGILLVSGANVLT

V: TRBV9
CDR3: ASNRDSSQETQY

V: TRBV18
CDR3: ASSPDFPTGAYEQY

V: TRBV15
CDR3: ATSRDRGAYEQY

V: TRBV11-2
CDR3: ASSLTRDTEAF

V: TRBV28
CDR3: ASSSHSGGYGYT

V: TRBV5-1
CDR3: ASSFNPGDTQY

V: TRBV7-2
CDR3: ASSLELGNTEAF

V: TRBV30
CDR3: AWSSIGTANEQF

V: TRBV29-1
CDR3: SVEAAGREYGYT

V: TRBV28
CDR3: ASSPIRQGRGNQPQH

V: TRBV28
CDR3: ASSSRPGLAGGRSDEQF

V: TRBV4-2
CDR3: ASSQDVRTLNTEAF